Presented here are 7 T cell receptor beta chains from one specimen sequenced in a study of blood T cells in healthy people across ages. A second PCR of roughly 7 to 11 cycles used a sample-barcoded 5' primer and a J-beta primer mix. TCRdb reprocessed the 5' RACE reads via MiXCR and lists one record per CDR3 protein. Among fewer than 800,000 distinct CDR3 sequences listed, under 25% were seen once. Sequenced material: blood. Every receptor here comes from a man aged 65-85 years in good health.

CDR3 in DNA: TGTGCCAGCAGCCCCACCCTCGGACTTCAAGAGACCCAGTACTTC. This gives the protein CASSPTLGLQETQYF. The chain uses TRBV27 and TRBJ2-5, with a possible D match to TRBD2 (5 bases). The CDR3 spans 15 residues. CDR1 is MNHEY and CDR2 is SMNVEV in the germline V gene (reference sequence). Trimming took 6 bases from V and 2 from J, leaving 16 bases between them.

This chain uses TRBV15 with TRBJ2-3; unclear D gene. From germline, CDR1 is LNHNV and CDR2 YYDKDF (reference sequence). CDR3 length equals 14 residues. V gave up 0 bases and J gave up 4 bases, with 8 bases separating them. CDR3 sequence reads: CATSRDYVSDTQYF. In DNA, the CDR3 is TGTGCCACCAGCAGAGACTATGTCTCAGATACGCAGTATTTT.

The V gene is TRBV12-3 or TRBV12-4, the J gene TRBJ2-2; D uncertain. There are 14 residues in the CDR3. With 4 bases removed from V and 6 bases from J, the gap between germline ends came to 12 bases. The chain's CDR3 is CASSSRPGPGELFF. The CDR3 DNA reads TGTGCCAGCAGTTCACGTCCTGGCCCCGGGGAGCTGTTTTTT.

This clonotype was observed a handful of times. The V and J genes are TRBV3-1 and TRBJ2-2; D is undetermined. The CDR3 spans 16 residues. Germline CDR1 and CDR2: LGHDT and YNNKEL (reference sequence). The V end lost 4 bases, the J end lost 0 bases, and 12 bases lay between the germline ends. DNA of the CDR3: TGTGCCAGCAGCCCAACTGGGATCGCGAACACCGGGGAGCTGTTTTTT. Amino acid sequence: CASSPTGIANTGELFF. Together with reference TRBV3-1 and TRBJ2-2, the CDR3 gives the full variable domain: DTAVSQTPKYLVTQMGNDKSIKCEQNLGHDTMYWYKQDSKKFLKIMFSYNNKELIINETVPNRFSPKSPDKAHLNLHINSLELGDSAVYFCASSPTGIANTGELFFGEGSRLTVL.

The J gene is TRBJ2-4, the V gene TRBV7-3; 10 bases match TRBD2. The CDR3 is 16 amino acids. Germline V gene lookup returns CDR1 SGHTA and CDR2 FQGTGA. V dropped 1 base and J dropped 3; count of bases not matched to a gene: 3. The CDR3 protein is CASSLIGTSDKNIQYF. The CDR3 nucleotides are TGTGCCAGCAGCTTAATCGGGACTAGCGACAAAAACATTCAGTACTTC.

This clonotype has just a few counts. This chain connects TRBV12-5 to TRBJ2-3; tentatively, D is TRBD2 (5 bases). The CDR3 totals 15 residues. CDR1 is LGHNT, CDR2 FRNRAP, per germline. V lost 8 bases, J lost 6 bases, and 21 bases lay in between. The CDR3 spells CASSPPGYRGDTQYF. The CDR3 DNA follows: TGTGCTAGTAGCCCTCCGGGGTACCGAGGCGATACGCAGTATTTT.

CDR3 protein: CASSLGTVTNEKLFF. DNA of the CDR3: TGCGCCAGCAGCCTAGGGACAGTAACTAATGAAAAACTGTTTTTT. This chain connects TRBV5-1 to TRBJ1-4; 7 nucleotides match TRBD1. Germline values: CDR1 SGHRS, CDR2 YFSETQ. The J segment lost 1 base and the V segment lost 4 bases, leaving 4 bases of the junction unmatched. This CDR3 has 15 amino acids.